This note documents a single T cell receptor (beta chain) sequence. No antigen is known for it. The CDR3 consists of 13 residues. V was trimmed by 0 bases and J by 8 bases, leaving 7 bases between them. CDR1 is LGHDT, CDR2 YNNKEL, per germline (reference sequence). This entry is derived from a study of T cell responses to AZD1222 COVID-19 vaccine. On the study more broadly: Second-dose intervals of approximately 4 or approximately 12 weeks were pooled. Regarding the study as a whole: Recipients of AZD1222 seropositive at baseline numbered only 6 or 7. Researchers took repertoire samples only after the peak T cell response had come. The donor group comprised mostly white British people and more females; the analysis possibly underestimated clonal diversity.

Profiling relied on immunoSEQ multiplex PCR, and the TCRdb table lists in-frame clones only, not all of them. This table has some 180,000 clones, 85% to 95% appearing once. The input for sequencing was peripheral blood, taken on day 0 of AZD1222 vaccination. The source of this sequence is an adult in good health. The chain couples TRBV3-1 (or the pseudogene TRBV3-2) to TRBJ2-2; unclear D gene. The DNA for the CDR3 is TGTGCCAGCAGCCAAGATATATGGGGGGAGCTGTTTTTT. Translating gives CASSQDIWGELFF.